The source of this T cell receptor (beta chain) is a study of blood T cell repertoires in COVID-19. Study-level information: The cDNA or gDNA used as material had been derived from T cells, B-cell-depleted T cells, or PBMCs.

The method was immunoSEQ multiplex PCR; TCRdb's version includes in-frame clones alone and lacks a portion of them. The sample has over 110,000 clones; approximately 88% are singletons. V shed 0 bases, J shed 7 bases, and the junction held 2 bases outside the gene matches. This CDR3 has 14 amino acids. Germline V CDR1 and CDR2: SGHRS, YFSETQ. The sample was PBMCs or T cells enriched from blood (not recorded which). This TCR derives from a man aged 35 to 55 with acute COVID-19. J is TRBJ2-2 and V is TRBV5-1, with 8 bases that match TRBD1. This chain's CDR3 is CASSLGQGFGELFF. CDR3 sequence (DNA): TGCGCCAGCAGCTTGGGACAGGGGTTCGGGGAGCTGTTTTTT. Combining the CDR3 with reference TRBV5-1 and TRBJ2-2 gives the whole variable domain KAGVTQTPRYLIKTRGQQVTLSCSPISGHRSVSWYQQTPGQGLQFLFEYFSETQRNKGNFPGRFSGRQFSNSRSEMNVSTLELGDSALYLCASSLGQGFGELFFGEGSRLTVL.